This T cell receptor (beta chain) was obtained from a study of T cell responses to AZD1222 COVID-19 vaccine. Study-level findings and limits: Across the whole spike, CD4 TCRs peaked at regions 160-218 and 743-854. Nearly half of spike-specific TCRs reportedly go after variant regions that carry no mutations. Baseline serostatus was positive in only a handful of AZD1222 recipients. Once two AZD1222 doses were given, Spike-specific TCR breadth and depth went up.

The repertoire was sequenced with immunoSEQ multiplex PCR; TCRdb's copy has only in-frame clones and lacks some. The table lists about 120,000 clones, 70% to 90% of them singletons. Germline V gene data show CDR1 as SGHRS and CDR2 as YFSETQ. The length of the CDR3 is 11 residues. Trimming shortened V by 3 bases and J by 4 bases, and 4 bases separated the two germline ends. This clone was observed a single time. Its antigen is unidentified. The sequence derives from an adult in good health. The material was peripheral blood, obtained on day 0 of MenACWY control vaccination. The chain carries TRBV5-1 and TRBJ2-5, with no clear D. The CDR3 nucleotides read TGCGCCAGCAGCTGGGGAGAGACCCAGTACTTC. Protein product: CASSWGETQYF.